A single sample gave rise to the 24 T cell receptor beta chains below, sequenced in a study of breast tumors, draining lymph nodes, adjacent tissues. TCRdb re-analysed the multiplex PCR reads in MiXCR, keeping a single row per CDR3 protein. The sample lists roughly 100,000 distinct CDR3 sequences, 30% seen once, with approximately 5.2% in the top ten. Axillary draining lymph nodes of breast cancer patients supplied the node samples. The sequencing sample was made of axillary lymph node tissue. The receptors derive from a female donor with breast cancer. Some clones in this sample may be carry-over from other donors' samples.

This clonotype was recorded many times. V gene TRBV25-1 combines with J gene TRBJ2-3, with D perhaps matching TRBD1 or TRBD2 (5 bases each). The CDR3 consists of 15 residues. Germline V gives CDR1 MGHDK, CDR2 SYGVNS. V was clipped by 3 bases and J by 2 bases, with 12 bases between them. This chain's CDR3 is CASSERGSLTDTQYF. In DNA form, the CDR3 reads TGTGCCAGCAGTGAGAGGGGCAGCCTCACAGATACGCAGTATTTT. Variable domain in full (rest from reference TRBV25-1 and TRBJ2-3): EADIYQTPRYLVIGTGKKITLECSQTMGHDKMYWYQQDPGMELHLIHYSYGVNSTEKGDLSSESTVSRIRTEHFPLTLESARPSHTSQYLCASSERGSLTDTQYFGPGTRLTVL.

The table lists this clonotype with many counts. The chain employs TRBV20-1 and TRBJ1-2; 9 nucleotides match TRBD1. Germline CDR1 and CDR2: DFQATT and SNEGSKA (reference sequence). The CDR3 contains 14 residues. J lost 4 bases, V lost 6 bases, and 9 bases had no gene match. In DNA form, the CDR3 reads TGCAGTGCAACACAGGGGGCAGGGGGCTATGGCTACACCTTC. It is translated as CSATQGAGGYGYTF.

The gene calls are TRBV5-8 and TRBJ2-1; 11 bases align to TRBD2. This CDR3 comprises 15 residues. Germline V lookup: CDR1 SGHTS, CDR2 YDEGEE. Trimming cost V 7 bases and J 2 bases; bases outside gene matches: 5. CDR3 sequence (DNA): TGTGCCAGCCCCCAGGGACTAGCGGCCTACAATGAGCAGTTCTTC. It codes for CASPQGLAAYNEQFF.

This clonotype has ten or more counts. This chain joins TRBV7-3 and TRBJ2-7; 8 positions agree with TRBD1. V lost 4 bases and J lost 7; bases outside the gene matches: 12. This CDR3 is built from 15 residues. The V gene's germline CDR1 is SGHTA and CDR2 FQGTGA. The CDR3 DNA reads as TGTGCCAGCAGCTCCCCACGGGACAGGTCGGGGGAGCAGTACTTC. Residues: CASSSPRDRSGEQYF.

The V gene is TRBV28, the J gene TRBJ1-4; tentative D call: TRBD1 (6 bases). Germline V gene sequence: CDR1 MDHEN, CDR2 SYDVKM. There are 14 residues in the CDR3. The germline V and J ends were trimmed by 5 bases and 7 bases, with 14 bases remaining between them. DNA of the CDR3: TGTGCCAGCAGTAGCGGGGGGGCGGGTGAAAAACTGTTTTTT. Protein sequence: CASSSGGAGEKLFF.

The rearrangement uses TRBV20-1 and TRBJ2-3; 10 nucleotides match TRBD2. Trimming cost V 5 bases and J 3 bases; bases outside gene matches: 17. The CDR3 contains 18 residues. Germline loops: CDR1 DFQATT, CDR2 SNEGSKA (reference sequence). CDR3 region: CSAVASPDLAGATDTQYF. In DNA form, the CDR3 reads TGCAGTGCTGTAGCCTCCCCGGATCTAGCGGGAGCAACAGATACGCAGTATTTT.

This clonotype showed up just once. At one of its ends the junction is not consistent with the germline gene, which may arise from a read error. The CDR3 nucleotides read TGTGCCAGCAGCTCCCCAAGTGATCCTAGCACAGATACGCGGTATTTT. The encoded protein is CASSSPSDPSTDTRYF. The gene calls are TRBV7-9 and TRBJ2-3; weak D call: TRBD2 (5 bases). Germline CDR1 reads SEHNR; CDR2 reads FQNEAQ (reference sequence). The CDR3 has 16 amino acids.

Here the CDR3 reads CASSVTGREQYF. CDR3 bases: TGCGCCAGCAGCGTGACAGGGCGCGAGCAGTACTTC. The chain recombines TRBV5-1 with TRBJ2-7, with 7 bases lining up with TRBD1. This CDR3 has 12 residues. V trimming: 4 bases; J trimming: 6 bases; junction bases outside the gene matches: 4. CDR1 is SGHRS and CDR2 is YFSETQ in the germline V gene.

This chain uses TRBV5-1 with TRBJ1-6; no clear D gene. Germline V gene sequence: CDR1 SGHRS, CDR2 YFSETQ. The CDR3 runs 13 residues. With 0 bases removed from V and 13 bases from J, the gap between germline ends came to 11 bases. Written as DNA, the CDR3 is TGCGCCAGCAGCTTGGGGGTTCTTCAGCCCCTCCACTTT. Translation: CASSLGVLQPLHF.

This clonotype was seen many times. The chain uses TRBV4-1 and TRBJ1-5; no clear D. The germline V gene encodes CDR1 MGHRA and CDR2 YSYEKL. Trimming pared 3 bases from V and 3 bases from J, leaving 18 bases between. This CDR3 contains 17 residues. In DNA, the CDR3 is TGCGCCAGCAGCCAGTCCCAATCGGCGCTCTACAATCAGCCCCAGCATTTT. The encoded protein is CASSQSQSALYNQPQHF.

A note on this clonotype: Since no conserved phenylalanine or tryptophan closes the CDR3, a read error is the likely cause. No DNA is shown, since the ends of the CDR3 on it are uncertain; the CDR3 is the one TCRdb lists. The J gene is TRBJ2-7, the V gene TRBV7-8. Inclusive of both ends, the CDR3 amounts to 8 amino acids. The germline V gene encodes CDR1 SGHVS and CDR2 FQNEAQ. CDR3 sequence reads: CASSHTRI.

This clonotype was detected many times. The chain combines TRBV18 with TRBJ1-2; TRBD1 matches 10 bases. Trimming at V came to 5 bases and at J to 7 bases, leaving 10 bases not matched to a gene. The CDR3 is made up of 15 amino acids. Germline V lookup: CDR1 KGHSH, CDR2 LQKENI. CDR3 sequence: CASSARTGGSGGYTF. CDR3 DNA: TGTGCCAGCTCAGCTCGGACAGGGGGATCCGGTGGCTACACCTTC. The variable domain in full, completed from reference TRBV18 and TRBJ1-2, reads NAGVMQNPRHLVRRRGQEARLRCSPMKGHSHVYWYRQLPEEGLKFMVYLQKENIIDESGMPKERFSAEFPKEGPSILRIQQVVRGDSAAYFCASSARTGGSGGYTFGSGTRLTVV.

This clonotype occurred many times. This sequence joins TRBV7-8 and TRBJ2-3; tentative D call: TRBD1 (6 bases). Germline CDR1 and CDR2: SGHVS and FQNEAQ. Trimming shortened V by 3 bases and J by 6 bases, and 16 bases separated the two germline ends. The CDR3 has 15 amino acids. CDR3 coding DNA: TGTGCCAGCAGCTTGGGGGCAGGATTCGCTGATACGCAGTATTTT. Translated, it gives CASSLGAGFADTQYF.

This clonotype was seen ten or more times. This chain connects TRBV4-1 to TRBJ2-3; D perhaps matches TRBD2 (6 bases). The CDR3 runs 15 residues. The ends were cut back, 3 bases at V and 3 bases at J, with 13 bases in the middle. Germline V lookup: CDR1 MGHRA, CDR2 YSYEKL. DNA for the CDR3: TGCGCCAGCAGCCAGACTAGTTATGGGACAGATACGCAGTATTTT. It yields the protein CASSQTSYGTDTQYF.

In this sample, this clonotype turned up many times. This chain connects TRBV20-1 to TRBJ2-1; 7 bases are a match to TRBD1. The CDR3 has 15 amino acids. V shed 0 bases, J shed 7 bases, and the junction held 9 bases outside the gene matches. Germline CDR1 is DFQATT and CDR2 is SNEGSKA (reference sequence). The CDR3 DNA reads as TGCAGTGCTAGAGATTGGGGGAGCAGGGGGAATGAGCAGTTCTTC. This translates into CSARDWGSRGNEQFF.

This clonotype was found many times. The chain employs TRBV20-1 and TRBJ1-5, with D unresolved. The CDR3 length is 13 residues. V dropped 3 bases and J dropped 0 bases, with 6 bases sitting between them. Germline loops: CDR1 DFQATT, CDR2 SNEGSKA (reference sequence). For the CDR3, the DNA is TGCAGTGCTAGGCCAGTTAGCAATCAGCCCCAGCATTTT. It translates to CSARPVSNQPQHF.

This clonotype was counted ten times or more. The chain has TRBV19 and TRBJ2-4; D is perhaps TRBD1 or TRBD2 (5 bases each). CDR1 and CDR2 from the germline V gene are LNHDA and SQIVND (reference sequence). Trimming pared 2 bases from V and 0 bases from J, leaving 11 bases between. The CDR3 covers 16 residues. The CDR3 loop is CASSIPGTLAKNIQYF. DNA for the CDR3: TGTGCCAGTAGTATACCCGGGACCTTAGCCAAAAACATTCAGTACTTC.

Concerning this clonotype itself: One junction end disagrees with the germline gene, perhaps due to a read error. V usage is TRBV4-3 and J usage is TRBJ2-5, with 9 bases lining up with TRBD2. Germline CDR1 LGHNA, CDR2 YSLEER. This CDR3 region has 17 residues. The CDR3 is CASGQDNWRGGLETQYF. The CDR3 coding sequence is TGCGCCAGCGGCCAAGACAACTGGCGGGGGGGCCTGGAGACCCAATACTTC.

In this sample, this clonotype turned up many times. CDR3 amino acids: CAISDPGLAEGGTAQYF. CDR3 in DNA: TGTGCCATCAGTGACCCCGGACTAGCGGAAGGGGGTACCGCGCAGTACTTC. V gene TRBV10-3 combines with J gene TRBJ2-7; TRBD2 matches at 10 bases. Germline CDR1 and CDR2: ENHRY and SYGVKD. V gave up 3 bases and J gave up 9 bases; unmatched junction bases: 17. This CDR3 has 17 residues.

Many counts were recorded for this clonotype. The chain links TRBV12-5 to TRBJ2-1; D remains ambiguous. Germline assignment: CDR1 LGHNT and CDR2 FRNRAP. Trimming stripped 3 bases from V and 3 bases from J, with 3 bases between. This CDR3 has 12 residues. CDR3 protein: CASGFLYNEQFF. The CDR3 region has the DNA TGTGCTAGTGGTTTCCTCTACAATGAGCAGTTCTTC.

This clonotype was seen ten or more times. The rearrangement links TRBV20-1 to TRBJ2-2; 8 bases are shared with TRBD1. Looked up from germline, CDR1 is DFQATT and CDR2 is SNEGSKA (reference sequence). The ends lost 3 bases at V and 2 bases at J; junction bases unmatched: 8. This CDR3 comprises 16 residues. CDR3 residues: CSARGPGQANTGELFF. CDR3 nucleotides: TGCAGTGCTAGGGGTCCGGGACAGGCAAACACCGGGGAGCTGTTTTTT.

This clonotype appeared many times. This rearrangement joins TRBV19 to TRBJ2-5; D ambiguous. The V end was cut by 4 bases, the J end by 3 bases, with 12 bases between. The CDR3 covers 14 residues. The germline CDR1 and CDR2 sequences are LNHDA and SQIVND (reference sequence). CDR3 protein: CASSNIGLKETQYF. The CDR3 DNA is TGTGCCAGTAGTAATATCGGGCTAAAAGAGACCCAGTACTTC.

This chain joins TRBV2 and TRBJ1-2, with D perhaps TRBD1 (5 bases). The CDR3 is 14 amino acids. Trimming removed 8 bases at V and 0 bases at J, with 13 bases between. Germline loops: CDR1 SNHLY, CDR2 FYNNEI. The CDR3: CASRVGAANYGYTF. The CDR3 DNA is TGTGCCAGCCGTGTCGGGGCGGCTAACTATGGCTACACCTTC.

At least ten counts were recorded for this clonotype. This chain links TRBV7-2 with TRBJ1-1; possible D gene TRBD1, 5 bases. The V gene lost 5 bases and the J gene lost 1 base, with 17 bases spanning the gap. Germline CDR1 SGHTA, CDR2 FQGNSA. The CDR3 extends over 16 amino acids. The CDR3, as DNA: TGTGCCAGCAGCACCGACACTACGGGACGGAACACTGAAGCTTTCTTT. Residues: CASSTDTTGRNTEAFF. The full variable domain, its missing parts supplied by reference TRBV7-2 and TRBJ1-1, is GAGVSQSPSNKVTEKGKDVELRCDPISGHTALYWYRQSLGQGLEFLIYFQGNSAPDKSGLPSDRFSAERTGGSVSTLTIQRTQQEDSAVYLCASSTDTTGRNTEAFFGQGTRLTVV.